The 20 T cell receptor beta chains below come from one sample, sequenced in a study of radiotherapy plus CTLA-4 blockade in lung cancer. Profiled with immunoSEQ multiplex PCR; TCRdb holds only in-frame clones, not every one. The sample has roughly 42,000 clones, roughly three quarters seen once; the top ten hold 20% to 30%. This material consisted of peripheral blood, taken from a patient treated with radiotherapy plus ipilimumab. These receptors were taken from a human donor with non-small cell lung cancer that progressed on radiotherapy plus ipilimumab.

The chain joins TRBV7-8 to TRBJ2-7; 8 bases agree with TRBD2. After removal of 3 bases from V and 3 bases from J, the junction contained 7 bases not matched to a gene. CDR3 length equals 15 residues. Germline loops: CDR1 SGHVS, CDR2 FQNEAQ. The CDR3 DNA sequence: TGTGCCAGCAGCTTCCAGGGCGCGGGAGGCTACGAGCAGTACTTC. This gives the protein CASSFQGAGGYEQYF.

DNA of the CDR3: TGTGCCAGCAGCTTGGGACAGGGGAGAGGTGGCTACACCTTC. Protein: CASSLGQGRGGYTF. The chain joins TRBV5-5 to TRBJ1-2, with TRBD1 matching over 8 bases. CDR1 is SGHKS, CDR2 YYEKEE, per germline (reference sequence). Losses at the gene ends were 0 bases for V and 7 bases for J; bases not matched to a gene: 5. The CDR3 runs 14 residues.

This rearrangement joins TRBV19 to TRBJ1-2, with 12 bases identical to TRBD1. CDR3 length equals 13 residues. The junction had 4 bases not matched to a gene; V was cut back by 6 bases and J by 8 bases. CDR1 and CDR2 from the germline V gene are LNHDA and SQIVND (reference sequence). Here the CDR3 reads CASRSGTGGGYTF. Here the CDR3 DNA reads TGTGCCAGTAGGTCCGGGACAGGGGGCGGCTACACCTTC.

The V gene is TRBV7-3, the J gene TRBJ2-2; 10 nucleotides line up with TRBD2. Germline values: CDR1 SGHTA, CDR2 FQGTGA. With V trimmed by 6 bases and J by 2 bases, 15 bases remained unmatched. The CDR3 length is 19 residues. As DNA, the CDR3 is TGTGCCAGCAGTCGCTCGGGGGTAGCGGGGGGACCTAACACCGGGGAGCTGTTTTTT. This gives the protein CASSRSGVAGGPNTGELFF. Full variable domain (rest looked up from reference TRBV7-3 and TRBJ2-2): GAGVSQTPSNKVTEKGKYVELRCDPISGHTALYWYRQSLGQGPEFLIYFQGTGAADDSGLPNDRFFAVRPEGSVSTLKIQRTERGDSAVYLCASSRSGVAGGPNTGELFFGEGSRLTVL.

The chain combines TRBV7-6 with TRBJ2-5, with 8 bases matching TRBD2. This CDR3 is 15 amino acids long. Germline CDR1 and CDR2: SGHVS and FNYEAQ. The trim removed 5 bases at V and 5 bases at J, leaving 10 bases unmatched. The CDR3 spells CASSPREGRWETQYF. Here the CDR3 DNA reads TGTGCCAGCAGCCCCCGGGAGGGCCGATGGGAGACCCAGTACTTC. Using reference TRBV7-6 and TRBJ2-5 for the parts outside the CDR3, the full variable domain is GAGVSQSPRYKVTKRGQDVALRCDPISGHVSLYWYRQALGQGPEFLTYFNYEAQQDKSGLPNDRFSAERPEGSISTLTIQRTEQRDSAMYRCASSPREGRWETQYFGPGTRLLVL.

The chain combines TRBV6-5 with TRBJ1-1; D might be TRBD1 (5 bases). CDR3 length: 15 residues. The V gene lost 6 bases and the J gene lost 2 bases, with 16 bases spanning the gap. The germline CDR1 and CDR2 sequences are MNHEY and SVGAGI. The CDR3 reads CASSPGGVRNTEAFF. As DNA, the CDR3 is TGTGCCAGCAGCCCGGGAGGGGTACGAAACACTGAAGCTTTCTTT.

The chain uses TRBV5-5 and TRBJ1-4; D is ambiguous. The germline V gene encodes CDR1 SGHKS and CDR2 YYEKEE (reference sequence). Trimming left V 2 bases short and J 4 bases short, with 9 bases between. The CDR3 spans 14 residues. The CDR3: CASSLRAGNEKLFF. CDR3 sequence (DNA): TGTGCCAGCAGCTTAAGAGCGGGTAATGAAAAACTGTTTTTT.

The J gene is TRBJ2-5, the V gene TRBV18; a possible D gene is TRBD2 (6 bases). The DNA end is a closer match to TRBJ2-7, so the J assignment may be wrong. Germline V gene sequence: CDR1 KGHSH, CDR2 LQKENI. This CDR3 comprises 15 residues. The CDR3 DNA reads TGTGCCAGCTCACCAGGAACAGGCGGGACCTACGAGCAGTACTTC. This gives the protein CASSPGTGGTYEQYF.

In the case of this clone: Mismatch with germline at one junction end may stem from a read error. The chain uses TRBV11-1 and TRBJ2-1; 8 bases agree with TRBD2. CDR1 and CDR2 from the germline V gene are SGHAT and FQDESV (reference sequence). CDR3 length: 17 residues. Here the CDR3 DNA reads TGTGCCAGCAGCTTAGCGCCGGGGGGGTCCCCATACAATAAGCAGTTCTTC. Translating it yields CASSLAPGGSPYNKQFF.

This chain joins TRBV18 and TRBJ1-1, with D tentatively TRBD1 (5 bases). Germline loops: CDR1 KGHSH, CDR2 LQKENI. The length of the CDR3 is 13 residues. Trimming shortened V by 2 bases and J by 10 bases, and 14 bases separated the two germline ends. The CDR3 spells CASSPGGTFGAFF. For the CDR3, the DNA is TGTGCCAGCTCACCAGGGGGGACCTTCGGAGCTTTCTTT.

The chain carries TRBV11-1 and TRBJ2-2, with 11 bases lining up with TRBD2. Germline CDR1 is SGHAT and CDR2 is FQDESV (reference sequence). CDR3 length: 15 residues. V was clipped by 5 bases and J by 9 bases; unmatched bases: 8. The CDR3: CASSPSTSGGRELFF. In nucleotides, the CDR3 is TGTGCCAGCAGCCCCAGCACTAGCGGGGGCCGGGAGCTGTTTTTT.

V gene TRBV7-8 combines with J gene TRBJ1-1, with a possible D match to TRBD1 (5 bases). The CDR3 has 14 amino acids. Germline CDR1 SGHVS, CDR2 FQNEAQ. The ends were cut back, 5 bases at V and 1 base at J, with 11 bases in the middle. The CDR3 DNA reads as TGTGCCAGCAGCCCCCAAACAGGGAACACTGAAGCTTTCTTT. This codes for CASSPQTGNTEAFF.

The table lists this clone with a few counts. The rearrangement joins TRBV27 to TRBJ1-4; 10 bases map to TRBD1. J lost 8 bases, V lost 2 bases, and 11 bases had no gene match. Germline V gene lookup returns CDR1 MNHEY and CDR2 SMNVEV (reference sequence). This CDR3 has 17 residues. The CDR3 nucleotides read TGTGCCAGCAGTTTAAGAGATTCGGGACAGGGGTACGAAAAACTGTTTTTT. Translation: CASSLRDSGQGYEKLFF. Full variable domain (rest looked up from reference TRBV27 and TRBJ1-4): EAQVTQNPRYLITVTGKKLTVTCSQNMNHEYMSWYRQDPGLGLRQIYYSMNVEVTDKGDVPEGYKVSRKEKRNFPLILESPSPNQTSLYFCASSLRDSGQGYEKLFFGSGTQLSVL.

The DNA of the CDR3 is TGTGCCAGCAGTCCGACAGCCACTGAAGCTTTCTTT. Translating gives CASSPTATEAFF. The chain combines TRBV6-5 with TRBJ1-1, with a possible D match to TRBD1 (5 bases). V dropped 5 bases and J dropped 4 bases, with 8 bases sitting between them. The CDR3 contains 12 residues. Germline lookup yields CDR1 MNHEY and CDR2 SVGAGI.

In this sample, this clone turned up a few times. This chain connects TRBV27 to TRBJ2-1; 9 bases map to TRBD1. This CDR3 region has 15 residues. After removal of 5 bases from V and 3 bases from J, the junction contained 5 bases not matched to a gene. Germline CDR1 and CDR2: MNHEY and SMNVEV (reference sequence). DNA of the CDR3: TGTGCCAGCAGTCCAGACAGGGGGAACTACAATGAGCAGTTCTTC. Protein product: CASSPDRGNYNEQFF.

The CDR3 here is CASRTRGQGVSYEQYF. CDR3 DNA sequence: TGTGCCAGCAGAACAAGAGGACAGGGGGTATCCTACGAGCAGTACTTC. The V and J genes are TRBV27 and TRBJ2-7; 10 bases match TRBD1. V was pared by 6 bases and J by 1 base, with 9 bases of the junction left unmatched. This CDR3 comprises 16 residues. Per germline, CDR1 MNHEY and CDR2 SMNVEV (reference sequence).

The V and J genes are TRBV6-1 and TRBJ2-7; 7 bases line up with TRBD1. This CDR3 comprises 12 residues. CDR1 is MNHNS and CDR2 is SASEGT in the germline V gene. V was pared by 6 bases and J by 4 bases, with 3 bases of the junction left unmatched. CDR3 sequence (DNA): TGTGCCAGCAGAGGGGGCTTGTACGAGCAGTACTTC. Translation: CASRGGLYEQYF.

This rearrangement joins TRBV6-5 to TRBJ2-1, with 12 bases lining up with TRBD2. J was trimmed by 4 bases and V by 5 bases; bases with no gene match: 0. This CDR3 is 14 amino acids long. Germline lookup yields CDR1 MNHEY and CDR2 SVGAGI. The CDR3 region is CASSGLAGYNEQFF. The CDR3 bases are TGTGCCAGCAGTGGACTAGCGGGGTACAATGAGCAGTTCTTC.

The J gene is TRBJ2-3, the V gene TRBV18, with TRBD2 matching over 11 bases. The trim removed 3 bases at V and 2 bases at J, leaving 1 base unmatched. This CDR3 has 15 amino acids. Per germline, CDR1 KGHSH and CDR2 LQKENI. The CDR3 bases are TGTGCCAGCTCACCGGGACTAGCGGACACAGATACGCAGTATTTT. Translating it yields CASSPGLADTDTQYF. Full variable domain (remainder filled in from reference TRBV18 and TRBJ2-3): NAGVMQNPRHLVRRRGQEARLRCSPMKGHSHVYWYRQLPEEGLKFMVYLQKENIIDESGMPKERFSAEFPKEGPSILRIQQVVRGDSAAYFCASSPGLADTDTQYFGPGTRLTVL.

In DNA form, the CDR3 reads TGTGCCAGCAGCGTAGGCGGGGGGCTTTACACAGATACGCAGTATTTT. The encoded protein is CASSVGGGLYTDTQYF. The rearrangement links TRBV9 to TRBJ2-3; 8 nucleotides line up with TRBD2. This CDR3 is 16 amino acids long. V gave up 0 bases and J gave up 2 bases; unmatched junction bases: 5. Germline CDR1 reads SGDLS; CDR2 reads YYNGEE.